This T cell receptor (beta chain) comes out of a study of T cell repertoires in cytomegalovirus infection. The CDR3 is made up of 14 amino acids. Germline V gene lookup returns CDR1 SGHAT and CDR2 FQNNGV. V was clipped by 5 bases and J by 0 bases, with 5 bases between them. General study results and limits: People with CMV and the relevant HLA were identified by cumulative public TCR beta family frequency. HLA-C-restricted CMV-specific TCR beta clonotypes prevailed in the ex vivo response.

Concerning this clonotype itself: The antigen remains undetermined.

TCRdb redid the calling of the reads with MiXCR, one entry per CDR3 protein. The repertoire consists of 570,000 or so distinct CDR3 sequences, with around two fifths occurring once and the leading ten covering 48%. The chain links TRBV11-2 to TRBJ1-6; D is uncertain. This sample comprised cultured PBMCs, obtained from culture after CMV antigen stimulation. This TCR was sampled from a human donor in good health (CMV status not recorded). Some clones in this sample may be carry-over from other donors' samples. The chain's CDR3 is CASSESSYNSPLHF. CDR3 sequence (DNA): TGTGCCAGCAGCGAGAGCTCCTATAATTCACCCCTCCACTTT.